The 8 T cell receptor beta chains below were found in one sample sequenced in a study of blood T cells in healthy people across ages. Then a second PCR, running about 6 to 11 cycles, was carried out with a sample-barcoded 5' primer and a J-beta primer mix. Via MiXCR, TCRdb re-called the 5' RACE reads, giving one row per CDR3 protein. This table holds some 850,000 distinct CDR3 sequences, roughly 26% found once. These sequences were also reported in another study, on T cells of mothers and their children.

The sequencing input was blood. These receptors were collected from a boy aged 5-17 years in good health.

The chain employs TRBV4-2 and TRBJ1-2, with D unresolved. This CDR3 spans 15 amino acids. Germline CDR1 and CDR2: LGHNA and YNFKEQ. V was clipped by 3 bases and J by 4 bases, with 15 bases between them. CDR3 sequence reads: CASSQEAGVGYGYTF. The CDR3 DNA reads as TGTGCCAGCAGCCAGGAAGCGGGAGTCGGCTATGGCTACACCTTC.

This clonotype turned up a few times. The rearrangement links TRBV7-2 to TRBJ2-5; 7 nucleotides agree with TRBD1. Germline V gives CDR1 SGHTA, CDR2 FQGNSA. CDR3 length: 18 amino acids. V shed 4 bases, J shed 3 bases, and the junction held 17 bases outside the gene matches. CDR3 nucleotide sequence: TGTGCCAGCAGCTCCCCGGATCGGGCCCCCAGGGGGAAAGAGACCCAGTACTTC. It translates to CASSSPDRAPRGKETQYF.

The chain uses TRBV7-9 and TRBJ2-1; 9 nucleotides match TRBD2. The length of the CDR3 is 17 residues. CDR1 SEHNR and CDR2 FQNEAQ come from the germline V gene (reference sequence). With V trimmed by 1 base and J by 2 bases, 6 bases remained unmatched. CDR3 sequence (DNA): TGTGCCAGCAGCTTAGATTGGCGGGGGGGACCCTACAATGAGCAGTTCTTC. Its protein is CASSLDWRGGPYNEQFF.

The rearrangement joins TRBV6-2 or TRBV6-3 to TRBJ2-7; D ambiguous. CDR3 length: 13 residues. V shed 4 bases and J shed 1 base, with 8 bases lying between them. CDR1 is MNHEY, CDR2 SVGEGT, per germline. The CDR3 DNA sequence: TGTGCCAGCAGTTCCCTTGGTTCCTACGAGCAGTACTTC. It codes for CASSSLGSYEQYF.

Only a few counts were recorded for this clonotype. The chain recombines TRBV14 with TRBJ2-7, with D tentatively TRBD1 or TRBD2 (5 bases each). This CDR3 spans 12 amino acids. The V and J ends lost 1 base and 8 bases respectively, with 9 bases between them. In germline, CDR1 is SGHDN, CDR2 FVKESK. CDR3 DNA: TGTGCCAGCAGCCAAGTGGGGGAGAAGCAGTACTTC. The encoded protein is CASSQVGEKQYF.

This chain's CDR3 is CASSLGSGAGDEQFF. The CDR3 coding sequence is TGCGCCAGCAGCTTGGGAAGTGGGGCGGGCGATGAGCAGTTCTTC. The chain has TRBV5-1 and TRBJ2-5; either TRBD1 or TRBD2 may fit D (5 bases each). Matching the DNA end better, TRBJ2-1 makes the J call doubtful. There are 15 residues in the CDR3. Germline V CDR1 and CDR2: SGHRS, YFSETQ.

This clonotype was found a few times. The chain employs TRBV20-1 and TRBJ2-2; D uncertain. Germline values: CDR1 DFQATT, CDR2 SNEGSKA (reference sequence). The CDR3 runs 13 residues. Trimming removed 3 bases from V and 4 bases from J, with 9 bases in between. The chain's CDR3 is CSASHGITGELFF. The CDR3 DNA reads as TGCAGTGCTAGCCACGGCATCACCGGGGAGCTGTTTTTT.

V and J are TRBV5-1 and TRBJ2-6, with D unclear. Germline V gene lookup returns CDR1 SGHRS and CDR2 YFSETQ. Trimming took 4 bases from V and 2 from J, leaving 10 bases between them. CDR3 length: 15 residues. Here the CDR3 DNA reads TGCGCCAGCAGCCATTTCCAGGCTGGGGCCAACGTCCTGACTTTC. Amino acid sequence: CASSHFQAGANVLTF.